This TCR beta chain was documented in a study of cytomegalovirus exposure and HLA in healthy donors. Remarks on this clone: Its antigen remains unknown. It is likely a read error, because the conserved phenylalanine at the end of the CDR3 is missing.

Primers: 60 Vbeta forward and 13 Jbeta reverse. Method: immunoSEQ multiplex PCR; TCRdb's copy keeps in-frame clones and lacks some. The sample includes some 190,000 clones, about four fifths of them seen just once. The study's findings and limits: A later analysis by the authors found several of the most significant clusters apparently linked to common viral pathogens. Sequences of the TCR beta chain were said to predict the HLA-A and HLA-B alleles of most subjects accurately.

The sequencing input was PBMCs. The TCR sequence derives from a woman aged 25 to 39 in good health and CMV-seronegative.

CDR3 nucleotides: TGTGCCAGCAGCTTAATAGGGGACAGACCGTTCTATAGCAATCAGCCCCAGCATGTT. Residues: CASSLIGDRPFYSNQPQHV. The rearrangement links TRBV11-3 to TRBJ1-5, with 7 bases identical to TRBD1. In germline, CDR1 is SGHNT, CDR2 YENEEA. The CDR3 has 19 residues. With V trimmed by 2 bases and J by 0 bases, 13 bases remained unmatched.